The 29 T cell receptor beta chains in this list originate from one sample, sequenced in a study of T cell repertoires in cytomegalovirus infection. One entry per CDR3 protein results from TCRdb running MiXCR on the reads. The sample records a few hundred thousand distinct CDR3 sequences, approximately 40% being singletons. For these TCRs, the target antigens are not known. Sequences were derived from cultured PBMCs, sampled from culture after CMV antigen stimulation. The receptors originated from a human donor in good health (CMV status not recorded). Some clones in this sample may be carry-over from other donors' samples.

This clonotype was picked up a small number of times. The CDR3 nucleotides read TGTGCCAGCAGCCCCGGGACCTGGAATGAGCAGTTCTTC. It specifies CASSPGTWNEQFF. The chain links TRBV7-2 to TRBJ2-1; tentatively, D is TRBD1 or TRBD2 (5 bases each). CDR3 size: 13 residues. V was shortened by 5 bases and J by 7 bases, with 12 bases between the two germline ends. Germline values: CDR1 SGHTA, CDR2 FQGNSA.

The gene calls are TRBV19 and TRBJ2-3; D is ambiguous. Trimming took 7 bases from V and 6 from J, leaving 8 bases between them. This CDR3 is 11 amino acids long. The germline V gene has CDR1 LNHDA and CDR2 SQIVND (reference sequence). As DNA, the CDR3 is TGTGCCAGTACCATAGGGGATACGCAGTATTTT. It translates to CASTIGDTQYF.

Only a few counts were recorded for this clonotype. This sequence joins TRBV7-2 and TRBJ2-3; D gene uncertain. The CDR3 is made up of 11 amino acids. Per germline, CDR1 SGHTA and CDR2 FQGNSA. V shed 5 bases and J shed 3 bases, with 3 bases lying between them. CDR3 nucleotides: TGTGCCAGCAGCAAGACAGATACGCAGTATTTT. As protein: CASSKTDTQYF.

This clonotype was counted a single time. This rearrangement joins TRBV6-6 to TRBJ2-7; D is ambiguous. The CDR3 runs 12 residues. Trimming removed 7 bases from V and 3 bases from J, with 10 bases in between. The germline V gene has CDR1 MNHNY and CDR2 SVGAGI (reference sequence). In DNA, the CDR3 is TGTGCCAGCACCCAAGGTGGCTACGAGCAGTACTTC. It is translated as CASTQGGYEQYF.

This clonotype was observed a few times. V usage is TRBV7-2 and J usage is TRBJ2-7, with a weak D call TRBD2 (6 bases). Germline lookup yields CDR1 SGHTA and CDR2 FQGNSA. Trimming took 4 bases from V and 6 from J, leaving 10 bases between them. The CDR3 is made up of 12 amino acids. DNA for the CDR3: TGTGCCAGCAGCTCCGGGACTCCCGAGCAGTACTTC. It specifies CASSSGTPEQYF.

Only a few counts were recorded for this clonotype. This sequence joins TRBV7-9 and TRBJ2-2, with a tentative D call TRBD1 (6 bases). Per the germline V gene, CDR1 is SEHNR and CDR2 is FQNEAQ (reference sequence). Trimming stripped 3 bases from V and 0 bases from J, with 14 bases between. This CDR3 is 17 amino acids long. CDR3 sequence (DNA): TGTGCCAGCAGCTTCTTACAGGGAATTACGAACACCGGGGAGCTGTTTTTT. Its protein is CASSFLQGITNTGELFF.

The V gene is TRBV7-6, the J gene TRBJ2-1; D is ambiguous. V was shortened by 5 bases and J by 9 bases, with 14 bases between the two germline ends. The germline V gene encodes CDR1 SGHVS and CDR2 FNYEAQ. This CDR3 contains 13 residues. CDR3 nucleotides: TGTGCCAGCAGCGATGGAATCGGTGGTGAGCAGTTCTTC. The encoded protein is CASSDGIGGEQFF. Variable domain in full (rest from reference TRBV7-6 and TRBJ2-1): GAGVSQSPRYKVTKRGQDVALRCDPISGHVSLYWYRQALGQGPEFLTYFNYEAQQDKSGLPNDRFSAERPEGSISTLTIQRTEQRDSAMYRCASSDGIGGEQFFGPGTRLTVL.

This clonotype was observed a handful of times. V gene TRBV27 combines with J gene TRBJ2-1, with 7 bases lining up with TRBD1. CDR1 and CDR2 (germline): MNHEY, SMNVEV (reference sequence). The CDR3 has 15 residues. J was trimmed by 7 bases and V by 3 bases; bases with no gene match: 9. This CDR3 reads CASSFVTGRRNEQFF. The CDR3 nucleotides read TGTGCCAGCAGTTTTGTGACAGGGAGAAGAAATGAGCAGTTCTTC.

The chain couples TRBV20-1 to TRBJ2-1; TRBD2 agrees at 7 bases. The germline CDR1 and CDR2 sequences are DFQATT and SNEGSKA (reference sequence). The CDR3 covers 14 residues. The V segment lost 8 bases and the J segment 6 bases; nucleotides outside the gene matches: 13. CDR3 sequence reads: CSPGRLDYSNEQFF. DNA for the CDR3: TGCAGTCCCGGGAGGCTCGACTACAGCAATGAGCAGTTCTTC.

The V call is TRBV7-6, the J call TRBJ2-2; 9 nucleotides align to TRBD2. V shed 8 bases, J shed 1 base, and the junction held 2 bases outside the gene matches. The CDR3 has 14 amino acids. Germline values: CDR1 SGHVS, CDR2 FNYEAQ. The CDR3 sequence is CASLLAGNTGELFF. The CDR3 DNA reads TGTGCCAGCTTACTAGCGGGGAACACCGGGGAGCTGTTTTTT.

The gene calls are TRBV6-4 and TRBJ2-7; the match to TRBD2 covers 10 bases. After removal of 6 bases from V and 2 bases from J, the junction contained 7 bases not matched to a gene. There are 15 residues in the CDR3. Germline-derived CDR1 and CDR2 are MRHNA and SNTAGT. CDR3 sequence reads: CASSPTSGPTYEQYF. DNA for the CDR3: TGTGCCAGCAGCCCGACTAGCGGGCCTACCTACGAGCAGTACTTC.

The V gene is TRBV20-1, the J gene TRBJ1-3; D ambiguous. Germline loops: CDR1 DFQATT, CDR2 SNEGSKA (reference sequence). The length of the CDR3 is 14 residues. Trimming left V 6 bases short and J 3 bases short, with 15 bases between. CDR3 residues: CSAQRPGYGNTIYF. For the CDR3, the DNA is TGCAGTGCCCAGAGGCCAGGATATGGAAACACCATATATTTT.

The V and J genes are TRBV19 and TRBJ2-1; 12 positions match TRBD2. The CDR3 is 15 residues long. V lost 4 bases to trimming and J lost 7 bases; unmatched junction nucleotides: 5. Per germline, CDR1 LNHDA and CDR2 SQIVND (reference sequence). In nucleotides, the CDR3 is TGTGCCAGTAGTAACCGACTAGCGGGAGCTAATGAGCAGTTCTTC. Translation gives CASSNRLAGANEQFF.

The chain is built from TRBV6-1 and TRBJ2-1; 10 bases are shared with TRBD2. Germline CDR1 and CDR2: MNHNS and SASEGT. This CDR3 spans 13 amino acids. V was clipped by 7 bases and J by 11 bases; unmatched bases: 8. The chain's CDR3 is CASKKEREGQQFF. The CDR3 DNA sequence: TGTGCCAGCAAGAAGGAGCGGGAGGGCCAGCAGTTCTTC.

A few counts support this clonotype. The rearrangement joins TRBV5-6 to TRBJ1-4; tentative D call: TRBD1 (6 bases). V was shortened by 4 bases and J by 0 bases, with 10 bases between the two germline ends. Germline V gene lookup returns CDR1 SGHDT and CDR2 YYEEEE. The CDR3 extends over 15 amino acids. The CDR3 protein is CASSQQGSTNEKLFF. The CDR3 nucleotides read TGTGCCAGCAGCCAGCAGGGGTCAACTAATGAAAAACTGTTTTTT.

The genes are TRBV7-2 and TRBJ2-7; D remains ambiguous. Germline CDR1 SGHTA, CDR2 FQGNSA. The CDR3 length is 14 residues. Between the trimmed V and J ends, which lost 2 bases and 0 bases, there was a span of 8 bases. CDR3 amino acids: CASSLLWSSYEQYF. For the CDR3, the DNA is TGTGCCAGCAGCTTACTGTGGTCCTCCTACGAGCAGTACTTC.

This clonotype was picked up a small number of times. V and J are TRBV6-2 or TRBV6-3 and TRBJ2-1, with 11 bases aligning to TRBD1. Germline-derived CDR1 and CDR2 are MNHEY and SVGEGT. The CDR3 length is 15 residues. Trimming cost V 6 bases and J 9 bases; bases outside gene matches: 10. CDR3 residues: CASSTQGQGAGEQFF. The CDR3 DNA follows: TGTGCCAGCAGCACACAAGGACAGGGGGCCGGTGAGCAGTTCTTC.

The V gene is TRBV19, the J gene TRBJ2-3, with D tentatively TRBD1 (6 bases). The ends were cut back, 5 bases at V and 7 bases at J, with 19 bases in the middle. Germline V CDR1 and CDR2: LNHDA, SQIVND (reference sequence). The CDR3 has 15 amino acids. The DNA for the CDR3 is TGTGCCAGTAGTGCCGACAGGTCGTTTATGAATACGCAGTATTTT. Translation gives CASSADRSFMNTQYF.

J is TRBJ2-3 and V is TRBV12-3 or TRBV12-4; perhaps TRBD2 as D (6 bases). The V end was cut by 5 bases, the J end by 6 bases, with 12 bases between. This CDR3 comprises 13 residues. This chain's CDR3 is CASSTGTGDTQYF. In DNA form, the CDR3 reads TGTGCCAGCAGTACCGGGACTGGGGATACGCAGTATTTT.

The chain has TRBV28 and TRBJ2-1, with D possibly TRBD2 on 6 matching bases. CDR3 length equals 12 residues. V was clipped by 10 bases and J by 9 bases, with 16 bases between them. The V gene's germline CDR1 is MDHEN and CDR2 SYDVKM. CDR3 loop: CATTSSVGEQFF. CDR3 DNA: TGTGCCACCACTTCTAGCGTAGGTGAGCAGTTCTTC.

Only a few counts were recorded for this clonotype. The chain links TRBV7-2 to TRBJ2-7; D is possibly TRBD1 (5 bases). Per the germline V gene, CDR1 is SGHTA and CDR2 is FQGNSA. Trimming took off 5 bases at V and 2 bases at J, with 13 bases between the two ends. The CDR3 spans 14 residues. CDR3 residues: CASSPQRTTYEQYF. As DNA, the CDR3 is TGTGCCAGCAGCCCCCAGAGGACAACCTACGAGCAGTACTTC. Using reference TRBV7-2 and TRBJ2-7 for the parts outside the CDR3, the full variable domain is GAGVSQSPSNKVTEKGKDVELRCDPISGHTALYWYRQSLGQGLEFLIYFQGNSAPDKSGLPSDRFSAERTGGSVSTLTIQRTQQEDSAVYLCASSPQRTTYEQYFGPGTRLTVT.

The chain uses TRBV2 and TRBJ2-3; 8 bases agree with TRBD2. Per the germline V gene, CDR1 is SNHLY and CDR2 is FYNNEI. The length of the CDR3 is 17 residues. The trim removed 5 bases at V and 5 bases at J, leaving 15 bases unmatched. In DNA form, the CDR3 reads TGTGCCAGCAGTCTGCTCGGGGGGGCGGGGGGAGGAGATACGCAGTATTTT. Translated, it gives CASSLLGGAGGGDTQYF.

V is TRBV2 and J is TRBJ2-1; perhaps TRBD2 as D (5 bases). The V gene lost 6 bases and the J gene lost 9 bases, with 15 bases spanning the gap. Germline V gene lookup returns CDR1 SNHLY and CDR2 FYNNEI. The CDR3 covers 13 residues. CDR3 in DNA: TGTGCCAGCAGAACCTGGAAGGAGGCTGAGCAGTTCTTC. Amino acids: CASRTWKEAEQFF.

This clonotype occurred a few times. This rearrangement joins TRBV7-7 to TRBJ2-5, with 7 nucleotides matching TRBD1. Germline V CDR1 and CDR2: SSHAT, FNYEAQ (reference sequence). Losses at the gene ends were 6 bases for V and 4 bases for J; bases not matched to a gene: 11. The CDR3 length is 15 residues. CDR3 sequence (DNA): TGTGCCAGCAGTCAAGGAAGGGGGCCGGGAGAGACCCAGTACTTC. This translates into CASSQGRGPGETQYF.

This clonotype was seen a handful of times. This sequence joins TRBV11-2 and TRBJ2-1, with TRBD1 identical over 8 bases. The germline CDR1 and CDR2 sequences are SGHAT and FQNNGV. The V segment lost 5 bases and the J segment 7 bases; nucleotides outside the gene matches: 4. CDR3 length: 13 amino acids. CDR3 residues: CASSQGARNEQFF. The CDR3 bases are TGTGCCAGCAGCCAGGGGGCGCGGAATGAGCAGTTCTTC.

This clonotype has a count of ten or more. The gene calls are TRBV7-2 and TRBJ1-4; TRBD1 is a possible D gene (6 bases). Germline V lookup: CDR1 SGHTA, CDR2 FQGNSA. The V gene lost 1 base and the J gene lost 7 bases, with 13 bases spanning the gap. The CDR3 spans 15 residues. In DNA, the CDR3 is TGTGCCAGCAGCTTAGGGGGGAAGGGGGGTGAAAAACTGTTTTTT. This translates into CASSLGGKGGEKLFF.

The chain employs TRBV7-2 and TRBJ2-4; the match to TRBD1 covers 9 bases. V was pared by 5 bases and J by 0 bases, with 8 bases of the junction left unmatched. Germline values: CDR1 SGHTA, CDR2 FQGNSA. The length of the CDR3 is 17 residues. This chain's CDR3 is CASSTIGTGLAKNIQYF. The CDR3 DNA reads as TGTGCCAGCAGCACGATCGGGACAGGGTTAGCCAAAAACATTCAGTACTTC. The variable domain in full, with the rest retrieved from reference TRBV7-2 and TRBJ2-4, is GAGVSQSPSNKVTEKGKDVELRCDPISGHTALYWYRQSLGQGLEFLIYFQGNSAPDKSGLPSDRFSAERTGGSVSTLTIQRTQQEDSAVYLCASSTIGTGLAKNIQYFGAGTRLSVL.

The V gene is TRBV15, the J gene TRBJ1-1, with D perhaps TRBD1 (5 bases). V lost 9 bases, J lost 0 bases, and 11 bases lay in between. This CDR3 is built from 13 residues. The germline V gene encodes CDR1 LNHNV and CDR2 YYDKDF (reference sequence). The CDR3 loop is CATSGPLNTEAFF. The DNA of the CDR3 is TGTGCCACGTCGGGACCGCTGAACACTGAAGCTTTCTTT.

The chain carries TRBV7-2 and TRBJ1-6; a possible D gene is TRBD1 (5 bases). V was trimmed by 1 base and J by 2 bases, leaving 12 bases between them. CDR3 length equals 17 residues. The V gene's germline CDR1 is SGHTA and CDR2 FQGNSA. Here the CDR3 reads CASSLEGGGAYNSPLHF. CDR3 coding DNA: TGTGCCAGCAGCTTAGAGGGCGGGGGTGCCTATAATTCACCCCTCCACTTT. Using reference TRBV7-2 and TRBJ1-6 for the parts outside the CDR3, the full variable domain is GAGVSQSPSNKVTEKGKDVELRCDPISGHTALYWYRQSLGQGLEFLIYFQGNSAPDKSGLPSDRFSAERTGGSVSTLTIQRTQQEDSAVYLCASSLEGGGAYNSPLHFGNGTRLTVT.